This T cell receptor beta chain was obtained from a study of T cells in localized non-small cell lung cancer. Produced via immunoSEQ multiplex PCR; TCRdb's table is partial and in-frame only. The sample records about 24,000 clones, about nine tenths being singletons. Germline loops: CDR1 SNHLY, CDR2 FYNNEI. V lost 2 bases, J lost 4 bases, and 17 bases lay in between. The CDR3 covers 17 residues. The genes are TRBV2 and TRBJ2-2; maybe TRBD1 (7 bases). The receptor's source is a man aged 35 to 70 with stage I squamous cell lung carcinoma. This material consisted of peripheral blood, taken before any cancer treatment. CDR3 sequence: CASSELGQGGPTGELFF. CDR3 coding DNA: TGTGCCAGCAGTGAATTAGGTCAGGGGGGCCCCACCGGGGAGCTGTTTTTT. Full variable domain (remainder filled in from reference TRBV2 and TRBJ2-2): EPEVTQTPSHQVTQMGQEVILRCVPISNHLYFYWYRQILGQKVEFLVSFYNNEISEKSEIFDDQFSVERPDGSNFTLKIRSTKLEDSAMYFCASSELGQGGPTGELFFGEGSRLTVL.